This T cell receptor (beta chain) was captured by sequencing in a study of neoadjuvant nivolumab and ipilimumab in lung cancer. Overall study findings and caveats: A small number of samples were TCR sequenced.

The data were produced by immunoSEQ multiplex PCR, yet TCRdb's version contains in-frame clones alone and is incomplete. The sample contains roughly 20,000 clones, roughly 85% of which appear only once. The germline CDR1 and CDR2 sequences are GTSNPN and SVGIG (reference sequence). The CDR3 loop spans 12 amino acids. Notes on this clone: What it recognizes is unknown.

This chain connects TRBV30 to TRBJ2-5; the D call may be TRBD1 or TRBD2 (5 bases each). Specimen: peripheral blood, collected before neoadjuvant nivolumab, alone or with ipilimumab. This receptor was identified in an adult with non-small cell lung cancer. CDR3 nucleotides: TGTGCTTACGGGACGGTAAAAGAGACCCAGTACTTC. This encodes CAYGTVKETQYF.